This TCR beta chain emerged from a study of cytomegalovirus exposure and HLA in healthy donors. A word on this clone: As yet, its antigen is unknown.

CDR1 is SGHRS and CDR2 is YFSETQ in the germline V gene. The CDR3 length is 14 residues. Trimming left V 0 bases short and J 4 bases short, with 10 bases between. The PCR contained 60 Vbeta and 13 Jbeta primers. Here immunoSEQ multiplex PCR was the method, and the copy in TCRdb shows in-frame clones only, minus some. The sample lists 150,000 to 200,000 clones; approximately 80% were seen once. Study outcomes and limitations: In a later analysis, HLA-C alleles had the fewest associated TCRs, DRB1 alleles the most.

The chain recombines TRBV5-1 with TRBJ1-1; no definite D call. This clonotype was obtained from a man between 18 and 35 years old in good health and CMV-seronegative. Sequencing used PBMCs. As DNA, the CDR3 is TGCGCCAGCAGCTTGGCATCCCGGGGCACTGAAGCTTTCTTT. It codes for CASSLASRGTEAFF.